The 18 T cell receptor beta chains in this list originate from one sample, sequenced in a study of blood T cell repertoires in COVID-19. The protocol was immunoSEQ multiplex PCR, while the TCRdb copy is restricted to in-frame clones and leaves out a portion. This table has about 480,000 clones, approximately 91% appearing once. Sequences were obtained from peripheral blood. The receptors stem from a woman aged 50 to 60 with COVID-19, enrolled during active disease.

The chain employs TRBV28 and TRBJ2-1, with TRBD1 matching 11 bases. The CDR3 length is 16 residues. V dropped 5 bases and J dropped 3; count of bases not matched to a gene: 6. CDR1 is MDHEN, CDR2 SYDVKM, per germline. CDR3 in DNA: TGTGCCAGCAGTCCCCCCGGGACAGGGGGCTACAATGAGCAGTTCTTC. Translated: CASSPPGTGGYNEQFF.

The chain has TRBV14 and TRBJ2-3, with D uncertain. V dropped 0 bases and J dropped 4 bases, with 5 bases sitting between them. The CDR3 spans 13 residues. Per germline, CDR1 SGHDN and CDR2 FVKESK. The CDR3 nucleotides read TGTGCCAGCAGCCAAGATCTTGCAGATACGCAGTATTTT. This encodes CASSQDLADTQYF.

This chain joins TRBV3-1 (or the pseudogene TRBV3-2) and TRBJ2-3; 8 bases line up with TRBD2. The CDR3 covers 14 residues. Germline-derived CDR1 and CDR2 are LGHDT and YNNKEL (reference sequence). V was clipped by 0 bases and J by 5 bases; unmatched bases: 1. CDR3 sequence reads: CASSQDSGEDTQYF. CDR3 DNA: TGTGCCAGCAGCCAAGATAGCGGGGAAGATACGCAGTATTTT.

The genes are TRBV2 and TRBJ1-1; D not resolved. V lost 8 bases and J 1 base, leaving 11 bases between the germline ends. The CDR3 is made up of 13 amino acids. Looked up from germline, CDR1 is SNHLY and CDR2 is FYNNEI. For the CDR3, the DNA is TGTGCCAGCTTATTTACTAAGAACACTGAAGCTTTCTTT. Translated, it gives CASLFTKNTEAFF.

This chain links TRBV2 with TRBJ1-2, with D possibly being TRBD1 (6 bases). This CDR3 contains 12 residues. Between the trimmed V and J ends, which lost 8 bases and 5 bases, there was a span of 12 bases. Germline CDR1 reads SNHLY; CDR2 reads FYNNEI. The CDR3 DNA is TGTGCCAGCGCCCTGACAGGTTATGGCTACACCTTC. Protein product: CASALTGYGYTF.

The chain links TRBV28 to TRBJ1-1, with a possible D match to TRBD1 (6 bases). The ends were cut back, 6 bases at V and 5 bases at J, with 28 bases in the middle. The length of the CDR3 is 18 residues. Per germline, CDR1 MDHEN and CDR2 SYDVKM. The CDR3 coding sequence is TGTGCCAGCAGACCCCCCTTCAGGACAGTCAATATGGGGACTGAAGCTTTCTTT. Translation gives CASRPPFRTVNMGTEAFF. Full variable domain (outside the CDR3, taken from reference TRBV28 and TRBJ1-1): DVKVTQSSRYLVKRTGEKVFLECVQDMDHENMFWYRQDPGLGLRLIYFSYDVKMKEKGDIPEGYSVSREKKERFSLILESASTNQTSMYLCASRPPFRTVNMGTEAFFGQGTRLTVV.

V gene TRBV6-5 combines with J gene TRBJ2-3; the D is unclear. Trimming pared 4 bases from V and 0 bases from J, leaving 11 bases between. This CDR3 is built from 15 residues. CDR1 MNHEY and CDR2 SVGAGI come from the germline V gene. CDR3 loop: CASSLRRGSTDTQYF. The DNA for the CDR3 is TGTGCCAGCAGTTTAAGGCGCGGTAGCACAGATACGCAGTATTTT.

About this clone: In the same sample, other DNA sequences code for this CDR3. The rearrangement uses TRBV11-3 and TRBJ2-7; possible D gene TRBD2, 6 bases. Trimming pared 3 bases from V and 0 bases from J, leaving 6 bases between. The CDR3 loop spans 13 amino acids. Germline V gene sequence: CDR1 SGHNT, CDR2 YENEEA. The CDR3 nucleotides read TGTGCCAGCAGCTTGGGGGGCTCCTACGAGCAGTACTTC. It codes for CASSLGGSYEQYF. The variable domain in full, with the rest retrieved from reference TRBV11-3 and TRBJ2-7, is EAGVVQSPRYKIIEKKQPVAFWCNPISGHNTLYWYLQNLGQGPELLIRYENEEAVDDSQLPKDRFSAERLKGVDSTLKIQPAELGDSAVYLCASSLGGSYEQYFGPGTRLTVT.

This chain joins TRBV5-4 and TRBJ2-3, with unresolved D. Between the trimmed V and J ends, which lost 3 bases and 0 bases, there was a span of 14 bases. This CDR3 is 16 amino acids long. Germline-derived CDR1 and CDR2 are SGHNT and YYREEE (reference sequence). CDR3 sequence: CASSSVAPASTDTQYF. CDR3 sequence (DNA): TGTGCCAGCAGCTCCGTAGCCCCTGCTAGCACAGATACGCAGTATTTT.

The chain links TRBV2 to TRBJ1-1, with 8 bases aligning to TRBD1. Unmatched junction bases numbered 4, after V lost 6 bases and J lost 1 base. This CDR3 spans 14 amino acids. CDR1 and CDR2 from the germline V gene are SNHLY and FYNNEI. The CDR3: CASRDGQGNTEAFF. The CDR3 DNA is TGTGCCAGCAGGGACGGACAGGGGAACACTGAAGCTTTCTTT.

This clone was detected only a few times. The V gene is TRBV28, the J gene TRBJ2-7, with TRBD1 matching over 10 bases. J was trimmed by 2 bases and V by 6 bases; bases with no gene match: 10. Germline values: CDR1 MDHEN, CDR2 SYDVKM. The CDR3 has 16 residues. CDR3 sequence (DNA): TGTGCCAGCAGCTCCCTGGGGACAGGGGTAACCTACGAGCAGTACTTC. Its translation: CASSSLGTGVTYEQYF.

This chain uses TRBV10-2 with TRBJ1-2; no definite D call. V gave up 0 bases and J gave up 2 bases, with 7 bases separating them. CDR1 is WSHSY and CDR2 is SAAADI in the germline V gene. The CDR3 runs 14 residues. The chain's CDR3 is CASSESYGNYGYTF. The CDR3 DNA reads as TGCGCCAGCAGTGAGTCTTACGGGAACTATGGCTACACCTTC.

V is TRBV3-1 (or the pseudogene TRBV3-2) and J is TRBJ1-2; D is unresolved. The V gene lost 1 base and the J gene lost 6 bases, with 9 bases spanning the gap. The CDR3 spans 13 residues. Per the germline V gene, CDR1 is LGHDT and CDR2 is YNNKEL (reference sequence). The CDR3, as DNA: TGTGCCAGCAGCCAAGGGGCCCTTGATGGCTACACCTTC. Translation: CASSQGALDGYTF.

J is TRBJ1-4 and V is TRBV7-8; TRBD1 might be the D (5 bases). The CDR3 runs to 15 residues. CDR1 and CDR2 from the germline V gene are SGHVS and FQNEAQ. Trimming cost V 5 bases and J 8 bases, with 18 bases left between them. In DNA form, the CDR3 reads TGTGCCAGCAGCCCCCGGAGGGGCGGTCGCGAAAAACTGTTTTTT. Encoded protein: CASSPRRGGREKLFF.

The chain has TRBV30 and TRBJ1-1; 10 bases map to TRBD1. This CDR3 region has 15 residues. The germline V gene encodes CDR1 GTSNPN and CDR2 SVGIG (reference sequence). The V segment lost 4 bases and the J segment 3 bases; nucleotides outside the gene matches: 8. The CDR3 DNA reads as TGTGCCTGGAATCTCCTGGGACAGGGGTACACTGAAGCTTTCTTT. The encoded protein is CAWNLLGQGYTEAFF. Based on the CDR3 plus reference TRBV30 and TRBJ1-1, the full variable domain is SQTIHQWPATLVQPVGSPLSLECTVEGTSNPNLYWYRQAAGRGLQLLFYSVGIGQISSEVPQNLSASRPQDRQFILSSKKLLLSDSGFYLCAWNLLGQGYTEAFFGQGTRLTVV.

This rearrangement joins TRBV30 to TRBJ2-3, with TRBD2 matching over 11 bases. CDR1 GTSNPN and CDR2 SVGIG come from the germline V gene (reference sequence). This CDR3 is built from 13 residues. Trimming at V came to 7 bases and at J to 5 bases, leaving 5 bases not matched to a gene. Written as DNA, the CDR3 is TGTGCCTTTAGCGGGGGGGCTGAAGATACGCAGTATTTT. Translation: CAFSGGAEDTQYF. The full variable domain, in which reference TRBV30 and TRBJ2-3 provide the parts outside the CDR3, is SQTIHQWPATLVQPVGSPLSLECTVEGTSNPNLYWYRQAAGRGLQLLFYSVGIGQISSEVPQNLSASRPQDRQFILSSKKLLLSDSGFYLCAFSGGAEDTQYFGPGTRLTVL.

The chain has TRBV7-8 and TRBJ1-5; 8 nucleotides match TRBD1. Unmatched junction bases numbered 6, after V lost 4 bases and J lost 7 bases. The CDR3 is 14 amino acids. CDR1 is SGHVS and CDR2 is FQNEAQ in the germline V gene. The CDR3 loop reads CASSSYRGDQPQHF. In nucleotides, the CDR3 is TGTGCCAGCAGCTCCTACAGGGGGGACCAGCCCCAGCATTTT.

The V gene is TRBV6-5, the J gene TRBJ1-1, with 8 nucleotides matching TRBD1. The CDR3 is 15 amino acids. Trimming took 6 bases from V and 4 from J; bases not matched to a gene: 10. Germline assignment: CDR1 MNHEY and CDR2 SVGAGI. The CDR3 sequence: CASRAGGYLGTEAFF. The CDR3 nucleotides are TGTGCCAGCAGAGCAGGGGGCTATTTGGGCACTGAAGCTTTCTTT.